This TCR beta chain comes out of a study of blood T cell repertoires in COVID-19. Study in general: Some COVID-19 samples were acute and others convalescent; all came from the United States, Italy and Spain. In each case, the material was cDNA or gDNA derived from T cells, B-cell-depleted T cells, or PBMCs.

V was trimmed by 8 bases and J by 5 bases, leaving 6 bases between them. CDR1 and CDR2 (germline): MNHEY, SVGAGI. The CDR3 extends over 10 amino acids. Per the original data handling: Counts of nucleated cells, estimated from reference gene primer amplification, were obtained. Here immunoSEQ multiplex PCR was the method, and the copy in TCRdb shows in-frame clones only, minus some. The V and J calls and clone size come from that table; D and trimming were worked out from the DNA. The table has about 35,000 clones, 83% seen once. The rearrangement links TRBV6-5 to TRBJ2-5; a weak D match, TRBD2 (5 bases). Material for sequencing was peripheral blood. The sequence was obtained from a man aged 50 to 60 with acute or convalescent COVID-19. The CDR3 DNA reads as TGTGCCAGCGGGGAGGAGACCCAGTACTTC. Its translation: CASGEETQYF.